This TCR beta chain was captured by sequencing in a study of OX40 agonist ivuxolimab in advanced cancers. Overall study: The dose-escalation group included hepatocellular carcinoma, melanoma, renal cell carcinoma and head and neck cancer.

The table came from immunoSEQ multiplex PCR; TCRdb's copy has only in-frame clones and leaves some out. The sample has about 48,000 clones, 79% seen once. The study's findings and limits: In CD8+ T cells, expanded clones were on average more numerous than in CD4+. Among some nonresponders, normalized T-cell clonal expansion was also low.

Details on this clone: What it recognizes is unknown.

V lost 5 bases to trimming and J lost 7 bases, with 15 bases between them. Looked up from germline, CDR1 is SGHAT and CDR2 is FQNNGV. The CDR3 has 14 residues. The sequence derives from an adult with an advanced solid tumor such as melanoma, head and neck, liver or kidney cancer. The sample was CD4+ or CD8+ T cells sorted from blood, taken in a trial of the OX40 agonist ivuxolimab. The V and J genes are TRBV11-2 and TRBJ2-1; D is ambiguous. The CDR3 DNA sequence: TGTGCCAGCAGCCGATCTCCGGCTGGGAATGAGCAGTTCTTC. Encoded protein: CASSRSPAGNEQFF.